The source of this T cell receptor (beta chain) is a study of blood T cell repertoires in COVID-19. Study-wide background: Acute and convalescent COVID-19 samples came from the United States, Italy and Spain. T cells, B-cell-depleted T cells, or PBMCs provided the cDNA or gDNA that served as material.

Seattle participants joined during active infection and were tracked over time. In the original processing: Amplification of reference gene primers provided the estimated nucleated cell counts. TCRdb's copy holds only in-frame clones and misses some; the assay was immunoSEQ multiplex PCR. The V and J calls and clone size are taken from that table; D and trimming were inferred from the DNA. The repertoire holds some 150,000 clones, 70% to 90% seen once, with around 8% in the top ten. This CDR3 comprises 13 residues. Trimming took 4 bases from V and 9 from J, leaving 9 bases between them. Germline CDR1 reads KGHDR; CDR2 reads SFDVKD.

The chain joins TRBV24-1 to TRBJ1-6, with D possibly TRBD1 on 5 matching bases. The sequenced sample was peripheral blood. This clonotype was obtained from a woman aged 55-70 years with COVID-19, enrolled during active disease. CDR3 region: CATSEGQGSPLHF. CDR3 coding DNA: TGTGCCACCAGTGAAGGACAAGGTTCACCCCTCCACTTT.